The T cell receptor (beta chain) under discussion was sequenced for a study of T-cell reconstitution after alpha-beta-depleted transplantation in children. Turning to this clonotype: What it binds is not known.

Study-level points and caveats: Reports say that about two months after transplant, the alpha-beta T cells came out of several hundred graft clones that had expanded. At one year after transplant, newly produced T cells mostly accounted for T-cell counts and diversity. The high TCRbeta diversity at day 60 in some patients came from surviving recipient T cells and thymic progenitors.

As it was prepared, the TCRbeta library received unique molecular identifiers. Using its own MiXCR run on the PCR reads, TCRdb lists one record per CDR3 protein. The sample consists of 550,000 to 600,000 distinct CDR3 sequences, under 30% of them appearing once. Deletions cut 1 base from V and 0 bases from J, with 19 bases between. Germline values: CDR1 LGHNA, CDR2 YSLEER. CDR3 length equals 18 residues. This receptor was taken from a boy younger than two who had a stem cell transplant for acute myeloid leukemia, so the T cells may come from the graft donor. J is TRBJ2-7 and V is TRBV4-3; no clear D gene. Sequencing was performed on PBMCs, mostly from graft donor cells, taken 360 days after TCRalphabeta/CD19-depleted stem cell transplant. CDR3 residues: CASSQGLGFRSSSYEQYF. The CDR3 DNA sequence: TGCGCCAGCAGCCAAGGATTGGGATTTCGGTCCAGCTCCTACGAGCAGTACTTC.